This T cell receptor beta chain was found in a study of blood T cell repertoires in COVID-19. Whole-study context: Sites across the United States, Italy and Spain contributed samples from acute and convalescent COVID-19. PBMCs, B-cell-depleted T cells, or T cells provided the cDNA or gDNA that made up the material.

Participant reports of clinical history set cohort assignment. This CDR3 contains 16 residues. Per the original data handling: Reference gene primer amplification in the assay estimated nucleated cell counts. Profiled with immunoSEQ multiplex PCR; TCRdb holds only in-frame clones, not every one. The DNA was the basis for D and trimming; V, J and clone size are from that table. The sample lists 250,000 to 350,000 clones, nearly 90% occurring once. V usage is TRBV21-1 and J usage is TRBJ2-3; the table's D gene call, TRBD2, was not cross checked with the DNA. TRBV21-1 is a listed pseudogene. The sequenced material came from PBMCs or T cells enriched from blood (not recorded which). This receptor was identified in a woman in her 50s who had been exposed to COVID-19. In DNA form, the CDR3 reads TGTGCCAGCAGCGCCCTATCGGGGGAGACCACAGATACGCAGTATTTT. Residues: CASSALSGETTDTQYF.